This TCR beta chain was recovered during a study of identical twins. TCRdb recomputed calls from the 5' RACE reads with MiXCR, one row per CDR3 protein. This table holds 350,000 to 450,000 distinct CDR3 sequences, approximately 17% found once. This clonotype was counted a few times. Its antigen is as yet unknown. The ends lost 6 bases at V and 3 bases at J; junction bases unmatched: 8. This CDR3 comprises 15 residues. Study-wide results and limits: High-abundance cord blood beta clonotypes had fewer insertions; memory repertoires showed none.

Sequenced input: naive T cells sorted from blood. The clonotype comes from a man between 45 and 60 years old in good health. The chain has TRBV12-3 or TRBV12-4 and TRBJ1-5, with 7 bases matching TRBD1. DNA of the CDR3: TGTGCCAGCAGGCTAACAGGGGCTCCCAATCAGCCCCAGCATTTT. Protein product: CASRLTGAPNQPQHF.